This is a list of T cell receptor beta chains from one sample in a study of naive and memory T cell subsets. TCRdb re-analysed the UMI-ligation and nested PCR reads in MiXCR, keeping a single row per CDR3 protein. The sample carries over 75,000 distinct CDR3 sequences, roughly 14% recorded once. The sample consisted of central memory CD4+ T cells from blood. The receptors shown here come from a human donor in good health. Both conserved end residues are part of each CDR3. D genes are given only for firm matches. The size of a clone is reported for some rows only, either as once, few or many, or as a class for expanded clones.

. TRBJ2-7 TRBV3-1 few CASSHGARQAGEQYF TGTGCCAGCAGCCACGGCGCCCGACAGGCCGGCGAGCAGTACTTC
. TRBJ2-3 TRBV29-1 few CSDAPGETQYF TGCAGCGACGCCCCAGGGGAAACGCAGTATTTT
. TRBJ2-1 TRBV7-2 many CASSLELGAHNEQFF TGTGCCAGCAGCTTAGAATTGGGGGCCCACAATGAGCAGTTCTTC
TRBD1 TRBJ1-5 TRBV7-9 . CASSLQGVNQPQHF TGTGCCAGCAGCTTACAGGGGGTTAATCAGCCCCAGCATTTT
TRBD2 TRBJ2-5 TRBV2 . CASSEPSGGGETQYF TGTGCCAGCAGTGAACCTAGCGGGGGCGGAGAGACCCAGTACTTC
. TRBJ1-1 TRBV7-6 many CASSFGNTEAFF TGTGCCAGCAGCTTCGGGAACACTGAAGCTTTCTTT
. TRBJ2-1 TRBV12-3/TRBV12-4 . CASSFSGPSYNEQFF TGTGCCAGCAGTTTTAGCGGACCTTCCTACAATGAGCAGTTCTTC
. TRBJ1-5 TRBV20-1 many CSALPPGDQPQHF TGCAGTGCTCTACCGCCCGGGGATCAGCCCCAGCATTTT
TRBD1 TRBJ1-2 TRBV7-6 few CASSLGGTANGYTF TGTGCCAGCAGCTTAGGAGGGACAGCCAATGGCTACACCTTC
TRBD2 TRBJ2-7 TRBV7-2 few CASSPSGLAGGSYEQYF TGTGCCAGCAGCCCCTCGGGACTAGCGGGAGGTTCCTACGAGCAGTACTTC
TRBD2 TRBJ2-1 TRBV6-2/TRBV6-3 . CASSYPSRSSGRESSYNEQFF TGTGCCAGCAGTTACCCTTCTAGGAGTAGCGGGAGGGAAAGCTCCTACAATGAGCAGTTCTTC
. TRBJ2-3 TRBV29-1 many CSVEPENTQYF TGCAGCGTCGAACCGGAGAATACGCAGTATTTT
. TRBJ1-5 TRBV20-1 . CSASSVRGDQPQHF TGCAGTGCTAGTTCGGTCAGGGGAGATCAGCCCCAGCATTTT
. TRBJ1-5 TRBV19 . CASSILPGTYGGGNQPQHF TGTGCCAGTAGTATACTTCCCGGGACGTACGGGGGGGGCAATCAGCCCCAGCATTTT
TRBD1 TRBJ2-1 TRBV29-1 many CSVETTGITEQFF TGCAGCGTTGAAACGACAGGGATAACTGAGCAGTTCTTC
. TRBJ2-3 TRBV19 few CASSTRDFTDTQYF TGTGCCAGTAGTACACGGGATTTTACAGATACGCAGTATTTT
TRBD2 TRBJ2-1 TRBV12-3/TRBV12-4 few CASSLREGSYNEQFF TGTGCCAGCAGTTTGCGGGAGGGATCCTACAATGAGCAGTTCTTC
. TRBJ2-5 TRBV5-1 . CASSLEGLKKQETQYF TGCGCCAGCAGCTTGGAAGGCCTCAAAAAACAAGAGACCCAGTACTTC
. TRBJ2-7 TRBV6-2/TRBV6-3 . CASSSPGGLISYEQYF TGTGCCAGCAGCAGCCCCGGGGGCCTGATCTCCTACGAGCAGTACTTC
. TRBJ2-3 TRBV24-1 many CATSAASTDTQYF TGTGCCACCAGTGCCGCATCCACAGATACGCAGTATTTT
TRBD1 TRBJ2-7 TRBV10-3 many CAISEATGGYEQYF TGTGCCATCAGTGAGGCGACAGGGGGTTACGAGCAGTACTTC
. TRBJ2-2 TRBV3-1 . CASSQGYTGELFF TGTGCCAGCAGCCAAGGGTACACCGGGGAGCTGTTTTTT
. TRBJ2-5 TRBV20-1 few CSARDRMGKETQYF TGCAGTGCTAGAGATCGAATGGGGAAAGAGACCCAGTACTTC
. TRBJ1-2 TRBV7-2 . CASSLYTPSGYTF TGTGCCAGCAGCTTGTACACTCCTTCTGGCTACACCTTC